This entry lists 9 T cell receptor beta chains sequenced from one sample in a study of CD8 T cells in Susac syndrome. The RNA, about 0.5 to 1 ug, was put through reverse transcription using random hexamers. A single record per CDR3 protein comes from TCRdb applying MiXCR to the immunoSEQ multiplex PCR reads. The sample records under 95,000 distinct CDR3 sequences, around 94% being singletons. The sequenced material came from CD4+ T cells from PBMCs. These receptors were obtained from a human donor with Susac syndrome.

CDR3 region: CSARDPTWETQYF. CDR3 bases: TGCAGTGCTAGAGACCCGACTTGGGAGACCCAGTACTTC. The chain couples TRBV20-1 to TRBJ2-5; D unresolved. CDR1 DFQATT and CDR2 SNEGSKA come from the germline V gene (reference sequence). This CDR3 contains 13 residues. Trimming removed 0 bases from V and 5 bases from J, with 10 bases in between.

V is TRBV29-1 and J is TRBJ1-1; 7 bases map to TRBD1. The CDR3 covers 13 residues. V gave up 3 bases and J gave up 2 bases; unmatched junction bases: 3. Germline assignment: CDR1 SQVTM and CDR2 ANQGSEA. CDR3 in DNA: TGCAGCGTTGAGCAGGGGGGAAACACTGAAGCTTTCTTT. Its translation is CSVEQGGNTEAFF.

The CDR3: CASSLERGRSTDTQYF. CDR3 in DNA: TGCGCCAGCAGCTTGGAGCGGGGGAGAAGCACAGATACGCAGTATTTT. The chain links TRBV5-1 to TRBJ2-3; TRBD2 matches at 8 bases. Trimming took 0 bases from V and 0 from J; bases not matched to a gene: 3. The CDR3 totals 16 residues. Germline lookup yields CDR1 SGHRS and CDR2 YFSETQ.

CDR3 loop: CAGSAGGAGDTQYF. The CDR3 nucleotides read TGCGCCGGGTCAGCGGGGGGTGCAGGAGATACGCAGTATTTT. The chain combines TRBV5-1 with TRBJ2-3, with 9 bases aligning to TRBD2. From germline, CDR1 is SGHRS and CDR2 YFSETQ. The CDR3 contains 14 residues. The V segment lost 10 bases and the J segment 5 bases; nucleotides outside the gene matches: 11.

This chain connects TRBV5-1 to TRBJ2-5; 8 positions agree with TRBD2. CDR3 length: 14 residues. Trimming took 3 bases from V and 5 from J; bases not matched to a gene: 6. Germline assignment: CDR1 SGHRS and CDR2 YFSETQ. The DNA for the CDR3 is TGCGCCAGCAGCTCGGCGGGGGGCCGGGAGACCCAGTACTTC. Amino acid sequence: CASSSAGGRETQYF. Full variable domain (outside the CDR3, taken from reference TRBV5-1 and TRBJ2-5): KAGVTQTPRYLIKTRGQQVTLSCSPISGHRSVSWYQQTPGQGLQFLFEYFSETQRNKGNFPGRFSGRQFSNSRSEMNVSTLELGDSALYLCASSSAGGRETQYFGPGTRLLVL.

The genes are TRBV12-3 or TRBV12-4 and TRBJ2-1; TRBD2 is a possible D gene (5 bases). V lost 5 bases and J 10 bases, leaving 12 bases between the germline ends. This CDR3 spans 12 amino acids. The CDR3 loop reads CASSPGRGEQFF. In DNA, the CDR3 is TGTGCCAGCAGTCCTGGACGGGGAGAGCAGTTCTTC.

The CDR3, as DNA: TGCAGTGCTGACGAATTCCTTAGCGGGGGGGGCAGTGAGCAGTTCTTC. Its protein is CSADEFLSGGGSEQFF. The chain is built from TRBV20-1 and TRBJ2-1; 11 bases are a match to TRBD2. After removal of 5 bases from V and 9 bases from J, the junction contained 15 bases not matched to a gene. Germline CDR1 is DFQATT and CDR2 is SNEGSKA (reference sequence). The CDR3 length is 16 residues.

Written as DNA, the CDR3 is TGTGCCAGCAGTGAGGGGGGGGCCGGATCCGGGGAGCTGTTTTTT. This sequence encodes CASSEGGAGSGELFF. This rearrangement joins TRBV2 to TRBJ2-2; D perhaps matches TRBD2 (7 bases). The germline CDR1 and CDR2 sequences are SNHLY and FYNNEI. The germline V and J ends were trimmed by 3 bases and 6 bases, with 14 bases remaining between them. This CDR3 is built from 15 residues.

The chain is built from TRBV7-2 and TRBJ2-7; no clear D. Germline CDR1 is SGHTA and CDR2 is FQGNSA. With 5 bases removed from V and 0 bases from J, the gap between germline ends came to 17 bases. There are 16 residues in the CDR3. CDR3 residues: CASSPRSGSSSYEQYF. Here the CDR3 DNA reads TGTGCCAGCAGCCCTCGGTCCGGGTCTAGCTCCTACGAGCAGTACTTC.